This T cell receptor (beta chain) was captured by sequencing in a study of technical replicates of blood from several donors. Germline V gene lookup returns CDR1 LNHDA and CDR2 SQIVND (reference sequence). The CDR3 runs 14 residues. The trim removed 6 bases at V and 6 bases at J, leaving 6 bases unmatched. The data were produced by immunoSEQ multiplex PCR, yet TCRdb's version contains in-frame clones alone and is incomplete. The table lists some 66,000 clones, around nine tenths of them singletons, with about 4.7% in the top ten. The TCR comes from a human donor in good health. Some clones in this sample may be carry-over from other donors' samples. Material for sequencing was PBMCs. The rearrangement uses TRBV19 and TRBJ2-7; 12 bases match TRBD2. CDR3 in amino acids: CASSVSSGRGEQYF. The DNA of the CDR3 is TGTGCCAGTAGCGTCTCTAGCGGGAGGGGCGAGCAGTACTTC. The variable domain in full, with the rest retrieved from reference TRBV19 and TRBJ2-7, is DGGITQSPKYLFRKEGQNVTLSCEQNLNHDAMYWYRQDPGQGLRLIYYSQIVNDFQKGDIAEGYSVSREKKESFPLTVTSAQKNPTAFYLCASSVSSGRGEQYFGPGTRLTVT.